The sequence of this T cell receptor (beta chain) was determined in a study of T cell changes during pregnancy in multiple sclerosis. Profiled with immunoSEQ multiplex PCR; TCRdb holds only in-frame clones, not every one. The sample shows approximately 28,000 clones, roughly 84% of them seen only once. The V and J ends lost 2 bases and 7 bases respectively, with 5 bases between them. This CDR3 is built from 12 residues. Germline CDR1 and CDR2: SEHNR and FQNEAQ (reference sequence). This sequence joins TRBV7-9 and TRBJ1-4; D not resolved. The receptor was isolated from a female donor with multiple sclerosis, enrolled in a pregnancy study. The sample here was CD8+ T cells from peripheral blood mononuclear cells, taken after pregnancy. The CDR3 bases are TGTGCCAGCAGCTTAATGAGTGAAAAACTGTTTTTT. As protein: CASSLMSEKLFF.